Below are 22 T cell receptor beta chains sequenced from a single sample in a study of T-cell memory formation after mild COVID-19. TCRdb re-called the 5' RACE reads through MiXCR, storing one row per CDR3 protein. This table has just under 350,000 distinct CDR3 sequences, about an eighth appearing once. Source material: PBMCs or a T cell subset sorted from them (not recorded which). The receptor source for this set is a man aged 18 to 30 who had mild COVID-19 (a few samples of this study predate the infection). Cell type and time point are not known.

The gene calls are TRBV7-2 and TRBJ1-2, with D tentatively TRBD1 (5 bases). V was trimmed by 1 base and J by 7 bases, leaving 13 bases between them. Germline V CDR1 and CDR2: SGHTA, FQGNSA. The CDR3 length is 14 residues. The CDR3 reads CASSLGSGRGGYTF. CDR3 sequence (DNA): TGTGCCAGCAGCTTAGGGTCAGGGCGGGGTGGCTACACCTTC.

About this clonotype itself: Since a much larger clone is just one base distant, this may be a read error. This chain connects TRBV24-1 to TRBJ2-3; D is unresolved. Trimming left V 5 bases short and J 0 bases short, with 5 bases between. The CDR3 is made up of 13 amino acids. Germline V lookup: CDR1 KGHDR, CDR2 SFDVKD. CDR3 nucleotides: TGTGCCACCAGTGTTGGGAGCACAGATACGCAGTATTTT. Translating gives CATSVGSTDTQYF.

There are a few counts of this clonotype. This rearrangement joins TRBV18 to TRBJ2-2, with TRBD1 as a possible D gene (6 bases). The CDR3 covers 14 residues. V was pared by 8 bases and J by 6 bases, with 16 bases between. Looked up from germline, CDR1 is KGHSH and CDR2 is LQKENI. The CDR3: CASITGNRAGELFF. The CDR3 bases are TGTGCCAGCATCACCGGGAACAGGGCCGGGGAGCTGTTTTTT.

This chain uses TRBV14 with TRBJ2-7; D may be TRBD1 (5 bases). Per the germline V gene, CDR1 is SGHDN and CDR2 is FVKESK. The V gene lost 0 bases and the J gene lost 5 bases, with 11 bases spanning the gap. This CDR3 comprises 14 residues. The CDR3 nucleotides are TGTGCCAGCAGCCAAGAGAGCCAGGGCCACGAGCAGTACGTC. Translating it yields CASSQESQGHEQYV.

The chain uses TRBV6-5 and TRBJ1-2; 9 nucleotides match TRBD1. With 0 bases clipped from V and 8 bases from J, the junction kept 13 bases outside the gene matches. The CDR3 has 17 residues. Germline V gene lookup returns CDR1 MNHEY and CDR2 SVGAGI. This CDR3 reads CASSYSLKITGGEGYTF. The CDR3 DNA follows: TGTGCCAGCAGTTACTCCCTAAAAATCACAGGGGGCGAAGGCTACACCTTC.

The chain uses TRBV7-9 and TRBJ2-1; 8 bases match TRBD2. Germline lookup yields CDR1 SEHNR and CDR2 FQNEAQ (reference sequence). The CDR3 consists of 16 residues. V lost 4 bases and J lost 7; bases outside the gene matches: 12. CDR3 residues: CASSSTLGSGDNEQFF. CDR3 bases: TGTGCCAGCAGCTCTACCTTGGGTAGCGGGGATAATGAGCAGTTCTTC.

Only a few counts were recorded for this clonotype. The chain employs TRBV5-6 and TRBJ2-7, with D perhaps matching TRBD1 (5 bases). The germline V gene has CDR1 SGHDT and CDR2 YYEEEE. The CDR3 is 14 residues long. V shed 0 bases and J shed 3 bases, with 10 bases lying between them. The chain's CDR3 is CASSLGGSVYEQYV. Here the CDR3 DNA reads TGTGCCAGCAGCTTGGGGGGCAGCGTCTACGAGCAGTACGTC.

V usage is TRBV2 and J usage is TRBJ1-2; 8 nucleotides agree with TRBD1. The trim removed 7 bases at V and 1 base at J, leaving 8 bases unmatched. The CDR3 covers 15 residues. Germline-derived CDR1 and CDR2 are SNHLY and FYNNEI. This chain's CDR3 is CASTGQGMVNYGYTF. The CDR3 nucleotides read TGTGCCAGCACTGGACAGGGAATGGTTAACTATGGCTACACCTTC.

The CDR3 coding sequence is TGTGCCAGCAGTTTGGGGGGAACCTTATACTTC. It codes for CASSLGGTLYF. The chain links TRBV27 to TRBJ2-7, with D maybe TRBD2 (6 bases). The V and J ends lost 3 bases and 13 bases respectively, with 13 bases between them. Germline V gives CDR1 MNHEY, CDR2 SMNVEV (reference sequence). The CDR3 spans 11 residues.

This clonotype was recorded many times. CDR3: CSVELQGRAYEQYF. CDR3 bases: TGCAGCGTTGAGTTGCAGGGACGCGCCTACGAGCAGTACTTC. This chain uses TRBV29-1 with TRBJ2-7; D is possibly TRBD1 or TRBD2 (5 bases each). The V and J ends lost 3 bases and 2 bases respectively, with 14 bases between them. Germline assignment: CDR1 SQVTM and CDR2 ANQGSEA. The CDR3 has 14 amino acids.

This clonotype was recorded a few times. The chain joins TRBV5-1 to TRBJ1-1; D gene ambiguous. V gave up 4 bases and J gave up 3 bases, with 10 bases separating them. The CDR3 has 13 residues. From germline, CDR1 is SGHRS and CDR2 YFSETQ. In nucleotides, the CDR3 is TGCGCCAGCAGCCCGTACCGGGACACTGAAGCTTTCTTT. Amino acids: CASSPYRDTEAFF.

This clonotype was detected only a few times. The chain links TRBV7-2 to TRBJ2-7; D gene uncertain. Germline V gives CDR1 SGHTA, CDR2 FQGNSA. The CDR3 covers 13 residues. The ends were cut back, 0 bases at V and 4 bases at J, with 7 bases in the middle. CDR3 coding DNA: TGTGCCAGCAGCTTAGCGGTTAAGTACGAGCAGTACTTC. Protein product: CASSLAVKYEQYF.

The chain has TRBV12-3 or TRBV12-4 and TRBJ2-1; 12 bases align to TRBD2. The CDR3 runs 13 residues. With 6 bases clipped from V and 10 bases from J, the junction kept 4 bases outside the gene matches. The CDR3 DNA sequence: TGTGCCAGCAGCGGACTAGCGGGGCAAGAGCAGTTCTTC. Its protein is CASSGLAGQEQFF.

The J gene is TRBJ1-4, the V gene TRBV20-1; D gene ambiguous. CDR3 length equals 13 residues. The germline V gene has CDR1 DFQATT and CDR2 SNEGSKA (reference sequence). Trimming took off 0 bases at V and 4 bases at J, with 6 bases between the two ends. The CDR3 DNA is TGCAGTGCTAGAGATGGTTATAATGAAAAACTGTTTTTT. Protein: CSARDGYNEKLFF.

This chain connects TRBV12-3 or TRBV12-4 to TRBJ2-1; D tentatively reads TRBD1 or TRBD2 (6 bases each). The V gene lost 3 bases and the J gene lost 4 bases, with 13 bases spanning the gap. CDR3 length: 15 residues. In DNA, the CDR3 is TGTGCCAGCAGTTTTAGGGGGGAAAGATACAATGAGCAGTTCTTC. Protein product: CASSFRGERYNEQFF.

CDR3 in DNA: TGTGCCAGCAGTGCCCAAACACGGGCCGAGCAGTACGTC. It encodes CASSAQTRAEQYV. The V gene is TRBV2, the J gene TRBJ2-7; D gene ambiguous. Germline V CDR1 and CDR2: SNHLY, FYNNEI. V lost 4 bases and J lost 6, with 13 bases in between. This CDR3 is built from 13 residues.

This CDR3 reads CASSPGQWNTEAFF. In nucleotides, the CDR3 is TGTGCCAGCAGCCCCGGACAATGGAACACTGAAGCTTTCTTT. The J gene is TRBJ1-1, the V gene TRBV7-9; D may be TRBD1 (5 bases). V lost 5 bases to trimming and J lost 1 base, with 11 bases between them. CDR1 and CDR2 (germline): SEHNR, FQNEAQ (reference sequence). The CDR3 contains 14 residues.

V and J are TRBV27 and TRBJ1-1; D not resolved. This CDR3 has 15 amino acids. The V gene lost 2 bases and the J gene lost 0 bases, with 10 bases spanning the gap. CDR1 is MNHEY, CDR2 SMNVEV, per germline (reference sequence). The CDR3 DNA reads as TGTGCCAGCAGTTTACTCGGCGGGATGAACACTGAAGCTTTCTTT. Encoded protein: CASSLLGGMNTEAFF.

This clonotype appeared a few times. The chain joins TRBV12-3 or TRBV12-4 to TRBJ1-4; D is undetermined. The length of the CDR3 is 15 residues. Trimming stripped 5 bases from V and 0 bases from J, with 10 bases between. The CDR3 reads CASSAGVSTNEKLFF. The CDR3, as DNA: TGTGCCAGCAGTGCGGGCGTCTCAACTAATGAAAAACTGTTTTTT.

This clonotype has a handful of counts. V and J are TRBV12-3 or TRBV12-4 and TRBJ1-2; D is ambiguous. Trimming took 6 bases from V and 6 from J, leaving 14 bases between them. The CDR3 runs to 13 residues. The CDR3 DNA sequence: TGTGCCAGCAGCCGCTCGGGTGGGGATGGCTACACCTTC. This encodes CASSRSGGDGYTF.

CDR3 nucleotides: TGTGCCACCAGCAGCCCACAGGGGGCGCGGGGCTACACCTTC. Translated, it gives CATSSPQGARGYTF. The chain combines TRBV15 with TRBJ1-2; 9 positions match TRBD1. The V gene's germline CDR1 is LNHNV and CDR2 YYDKDF (reference sequence). V was pared by 3 bases and J by 8 bases, with 7 bases of the junction left unmatched. The CDR3 contains 14 residues.

This clonotype was counted at least ten times. V is TRBV12-3 or TRBV12-4 and J is TRBJ2-1, with TRBD1 identical over 7 bases. The trim removed 6 bases at V and 2 bases at J, leaving 7 bases unmatched. CDR3 length: 15 residues. CDR3 region: CASSYDRVAYNEQFF. Written as DNA, the CDR3 is TGTGCCAGCAGCTATGACAGGGTTGCCTACAATGAGCAGTTCTTC.